The clone carrying this T cell receptor (beta chain) turned up a few times. The antigen remains unidentified. TCRdb itself ran the 5' RACE reads through MiXCR, one entry per CDR3 protein. The sample has some 310,000 distinct CDR3 sequences; 20% to 25% are singletons. Trimming removed 6 bases from V and 4 bases from J, with 19 bases in between. CDR1 is MNHEY, CDR2 SVGEGT, per germline. This CDR3 is built from 16 residues. This record comes from a study of T-cell memory formation after mild COVID-19. Regarding the study as a whole: Clones contracting day 15 to 85 were balanced CD4/CD8; later expanders leaned CD4+.

The source material was PBMCs or a T cell subset sorted from them (not recorded which). This TCR was recovered from a man in his late teens or twenties who had mild COVID-19 (a few samples of this study predate the infection). Cell type and time point are not known. The chain is built from TRBV6-2 or TRBV6-3 and TRBJ1-5, with a weak D call TRBD1 (5 bases). CDR3 sequence reads: CASSRTRQFTNQPQHF. CDR3 nucleotide sequence: TGTGCCAGCAGCCGTACACGACAGTTTACTAATCAGCCCCAGCATTTT.